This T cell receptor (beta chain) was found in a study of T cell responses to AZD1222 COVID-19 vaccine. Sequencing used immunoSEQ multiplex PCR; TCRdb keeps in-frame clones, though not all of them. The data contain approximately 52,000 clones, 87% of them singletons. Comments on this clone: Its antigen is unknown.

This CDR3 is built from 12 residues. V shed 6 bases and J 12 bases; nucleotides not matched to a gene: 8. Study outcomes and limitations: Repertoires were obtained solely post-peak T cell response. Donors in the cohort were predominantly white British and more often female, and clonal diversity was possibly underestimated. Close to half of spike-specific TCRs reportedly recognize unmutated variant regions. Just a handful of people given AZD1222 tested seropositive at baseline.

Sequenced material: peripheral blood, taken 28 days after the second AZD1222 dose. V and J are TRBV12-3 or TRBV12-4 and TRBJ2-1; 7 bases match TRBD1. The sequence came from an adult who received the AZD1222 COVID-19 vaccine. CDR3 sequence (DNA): TGTGCCAGCAGCCGACAGGGAACGGGGCAGTTCTTC. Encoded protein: CASSRQGTGQFF.